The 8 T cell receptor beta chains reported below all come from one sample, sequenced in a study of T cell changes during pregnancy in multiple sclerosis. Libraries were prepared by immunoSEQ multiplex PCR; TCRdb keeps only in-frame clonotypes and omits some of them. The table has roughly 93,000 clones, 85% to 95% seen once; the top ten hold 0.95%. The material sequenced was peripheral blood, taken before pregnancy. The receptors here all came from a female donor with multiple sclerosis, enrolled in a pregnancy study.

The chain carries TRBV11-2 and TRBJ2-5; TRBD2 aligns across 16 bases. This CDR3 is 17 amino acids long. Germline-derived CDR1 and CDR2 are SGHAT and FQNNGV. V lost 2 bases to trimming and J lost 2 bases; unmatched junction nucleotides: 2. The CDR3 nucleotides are TGTGCCAGCAGCTTACAGGGACTAGCGGGAGGGCAAGAGACCCAGTACTTC. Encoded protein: CASSLQGLAGGQETQYF.

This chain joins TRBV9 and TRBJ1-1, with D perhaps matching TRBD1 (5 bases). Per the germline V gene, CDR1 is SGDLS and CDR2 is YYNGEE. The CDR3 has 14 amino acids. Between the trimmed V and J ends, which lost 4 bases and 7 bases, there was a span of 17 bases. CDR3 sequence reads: CASSLPPGVGEAFF. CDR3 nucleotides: TGTGCCAGCAGCCTACCCCCGGGGGTGGGTGAAGCTTTCTTT. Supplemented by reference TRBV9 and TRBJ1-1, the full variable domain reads DSGVTQTPKHLITATGQRVTLRCSPRSGDLSVYWYQQSLDQGLQFLIQYYNGEERAKGNILERFSAQQFPDLHSELNLSSLELGDSALYFCASSLPPGVGEAFFGQGTRLTVV.

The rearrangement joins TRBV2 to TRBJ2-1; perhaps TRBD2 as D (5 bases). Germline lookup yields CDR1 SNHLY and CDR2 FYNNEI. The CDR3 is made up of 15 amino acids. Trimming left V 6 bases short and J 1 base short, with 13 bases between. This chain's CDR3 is CASRMRLQSYNEQFF. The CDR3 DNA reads TGTGCCAGCAGGATGAGACTACAATCCTACAATGAGCAGTTCTTC.

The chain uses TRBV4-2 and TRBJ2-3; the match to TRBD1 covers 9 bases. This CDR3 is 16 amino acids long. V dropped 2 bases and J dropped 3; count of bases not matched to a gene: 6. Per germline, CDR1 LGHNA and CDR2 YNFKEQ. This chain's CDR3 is CASSQITGQGTDTQYF. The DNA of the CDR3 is TGTGCCAGCAGCCAAATCACGGGACAGGGTACAGATACGCAGTATTTT.

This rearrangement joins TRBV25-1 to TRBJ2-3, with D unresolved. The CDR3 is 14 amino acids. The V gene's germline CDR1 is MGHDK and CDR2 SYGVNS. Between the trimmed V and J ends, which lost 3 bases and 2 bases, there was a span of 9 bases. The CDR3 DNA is TGTGCCAGCAGTGACAGTGCGGACACAGATACGCAGTATTTT. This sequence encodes CASSDSADTDTQYF.

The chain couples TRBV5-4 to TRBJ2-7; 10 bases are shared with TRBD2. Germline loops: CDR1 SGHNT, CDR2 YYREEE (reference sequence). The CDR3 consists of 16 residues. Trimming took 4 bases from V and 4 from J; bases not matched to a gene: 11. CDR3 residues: CASSVPGSGRGYEQYF. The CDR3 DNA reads TGTGCCAGCAGCGTTCCGGGGAGCGGGAGGGGGTACGAGCAGTACTTC.

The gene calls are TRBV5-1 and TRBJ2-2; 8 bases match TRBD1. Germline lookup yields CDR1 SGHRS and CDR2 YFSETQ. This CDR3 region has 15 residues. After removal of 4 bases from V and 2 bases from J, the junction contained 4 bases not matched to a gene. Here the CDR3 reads CASSLDRGNTGELFF. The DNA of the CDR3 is TGCGCCAGCAGCCTCGACAGGGGCAACACCGGGGAGCTGTTTTTT. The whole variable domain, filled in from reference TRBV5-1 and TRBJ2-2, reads KAGVTQTPRYLIKTRGQQVTLSCSPISGHRSVSWYQQTPGQGLQFLFEYFSETQRNKGNFPGRFSGRQFSNSRSEMNVSTLELGDSALYLCASSLDRGNTGELFFGEGSRLTVL.

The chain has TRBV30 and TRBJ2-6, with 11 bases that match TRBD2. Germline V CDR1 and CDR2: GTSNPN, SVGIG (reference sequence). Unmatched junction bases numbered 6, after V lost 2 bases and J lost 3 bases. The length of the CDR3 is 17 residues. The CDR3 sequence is CAWSSLAGDHGANVLTF. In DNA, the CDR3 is TGTGCCTGGAGTTCACTAGCGGGAGATCATGGGGCCAACGTCCTGACTTTC.